This record looks at one TCR beta chain sequence and its context. The sample comes from a study of blood T cell repertoires in COVID-19. The wider study: Material from acute and convalescent COVID-19 was sourced from the United States, Italy and Spain.

Assay used: immunoSEQ multiplex PCR; TCRdb lists only in-frame clones, some missing. The data contain approximately 70,000 clones, 75% to 85% of them singletons. The CDR3 runs 15 residues. Germline V gives CDR1 LGHNT, CDR2 FRNRAP. The V end lost 7 bases, the J end lost 1 base, and 14 bases lay between the germline ends. This receptor was taken from a woman of 80 years or more with active or convalescent COVID-19. The chain has TRBV12-5 and TRBJ1-3; no firm D call. The specimen sequenced was peripheral blood. The DNA for the CDR3 is TGTGCTAGTGCCCCCGGATCCGGGTCTGGAAACACCATATATTTT. Amino acids: CASAPGSGSGNTIYF.